This T cell receptor (beta chain) was profiled in a study of molecular identifiers for immune sequencing clone quantification. Study-level findings and limits: Highly expanded clone sizes could be underestimated through barcode sharing by identical TCR molecules. Jurkat TCR RNA spiked in from one cell reportedly remained identifiable amid about a million naive cells.

This clonotype was counted ten times or more. Its antigen is unknown. Libraries of bulk TCR were made by previously described methods (with listed TCR primers). In TCRdb, the PCR reads were re-called with MiXCR into one record per CDR3 protein. Among 10,000 or so distinct CDR3 sequences listed, more than 15% were seen once. Naive CD8 T cells, phenotype CD8+CD4-CCR7+CD45RA+, were sorted. The receptor comes from a human donor in good health. Some libraries in this study had Jurkat cell RNA spiked in. The sample consisted of naive CD8+ T cells from blood, with Jurkat cell RNA spiked in. Subset described: FACS-sorted CD8+CD4-CCR7+CD45RA+ naive T cells.

The CDR3: CASGRQILAKNIQYF. The CDR3 coding sequence is TGTGCCAGCGGCAGACAGATTTTGGCCAAAAACATTCAGTACTTC. This chain uses TRBV11-2 with TRBJ2-4; a possible D gene is TRBD1 (5 bases). This CDR3 has 15 amino acids. Germline values: CDR1 SGHAT, CDR2 FQNNGV. V was pared by 8 bases and J by 1 base, with 15 bases between.